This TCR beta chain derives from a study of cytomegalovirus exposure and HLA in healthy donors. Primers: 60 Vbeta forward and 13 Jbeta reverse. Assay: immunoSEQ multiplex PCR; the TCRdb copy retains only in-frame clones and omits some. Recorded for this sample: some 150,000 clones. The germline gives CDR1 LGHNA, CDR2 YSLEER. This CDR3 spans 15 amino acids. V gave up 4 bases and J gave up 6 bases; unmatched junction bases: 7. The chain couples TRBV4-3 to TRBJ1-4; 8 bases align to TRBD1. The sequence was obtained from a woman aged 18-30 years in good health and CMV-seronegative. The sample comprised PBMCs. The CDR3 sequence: CASSRGTGGDEKLFF. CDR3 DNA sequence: TGCGCCAGCAGCCGGGGGACAGGTGGCGATGAAAAACTGTTTTTT.